These T cell receptor beta chains were read from a single sample in a study of shared clonotypes between healthy human individuals. TCRdb keeps only in-frame clones here, not all; method: immunoSEQ multiplex PCR. The data hold about 1 million clones, with 65% to 80% observed a single time. The sequenced sample consisted of memory CD4+ T cells sorted from blood. The receptors derive from a man younger than 35 in good health. Each CDR3 is given with its conserved first and last residue. The order of the fields is V gene, D gene, CDR3 protein. A D gene is named only where the DNA matches it firmly.

V gene: TRBV2; D gene: NA; CDR3 protein: CASRTAGIYEQYF
V gene: TRBV5-6; D gene: NA; CDR3 protein: CASSLQPSNQPQHF
V gene: TRBV6-5; D gene: NA; CDR3 protein: CASSLRMNTEAFF
V gene: TRBV5-1; D gene: NA; CDR3 protein: CASSLLDTQYF
V gene: TRBV6-6; D gene: NA; CDR3 protein: CASSYSENGYTF
V gene: TRBV2; D gene: TRBD1; CDR3 protein: CASSEGDRAADTQYF
V gene: TRBV25-1; D gene: NA; CDR3 protein: CASSETGGGNSPLHF
V gene: TRBV7-2; D gene: NA; CDR3 protein: CASSSWTLNTEAFF
V gene: TRBV7-9; D gene: TRBD2; CDR3 protein: CASSPGLAGDSYEQYF
V gene: TRBV18; D gene: NA; CDR3 protein: CASSPADSAPFGYTF
V gene: TRBV7-2; D gene: NA; CDR3 protein: CASSFLRSGGDTQYF